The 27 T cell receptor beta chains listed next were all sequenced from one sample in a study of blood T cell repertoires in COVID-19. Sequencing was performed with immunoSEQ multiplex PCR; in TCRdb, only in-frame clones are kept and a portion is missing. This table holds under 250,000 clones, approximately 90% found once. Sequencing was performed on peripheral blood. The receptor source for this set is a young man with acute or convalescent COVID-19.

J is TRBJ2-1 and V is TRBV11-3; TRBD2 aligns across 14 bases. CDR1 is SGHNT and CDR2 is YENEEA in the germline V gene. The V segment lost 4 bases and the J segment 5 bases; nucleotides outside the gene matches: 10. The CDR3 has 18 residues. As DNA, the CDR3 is TGTGCCAGCAGCTCCTCCCCGGGACTAGCGGGAGTCAACAATGAGCAGTTCTTC. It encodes CASSSSPGLAGVNNEQFF.

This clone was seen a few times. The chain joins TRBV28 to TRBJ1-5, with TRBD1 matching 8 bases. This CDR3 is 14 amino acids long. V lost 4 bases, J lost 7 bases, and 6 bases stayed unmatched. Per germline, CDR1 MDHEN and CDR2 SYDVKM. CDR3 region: CASSSPGTGQPQHF. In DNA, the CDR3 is TGTGCCAGCAGTTCTCCCGGGACAGGACAGCCCCAGCATTTT.

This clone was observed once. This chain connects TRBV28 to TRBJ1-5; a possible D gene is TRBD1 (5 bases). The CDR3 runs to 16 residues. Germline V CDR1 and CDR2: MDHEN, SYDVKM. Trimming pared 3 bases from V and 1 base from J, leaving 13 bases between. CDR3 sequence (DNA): TGTGCCAGCAGTTTTCAGGGAAGGGGAAGCAATCAGCCCCAGCATTTT. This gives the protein CASSFQGRGSNQPQHF.

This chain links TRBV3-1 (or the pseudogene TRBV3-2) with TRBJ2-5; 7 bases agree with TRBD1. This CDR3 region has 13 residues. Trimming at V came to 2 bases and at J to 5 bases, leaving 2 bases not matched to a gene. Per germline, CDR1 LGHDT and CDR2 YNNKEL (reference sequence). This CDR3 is CASSQLRGETQYF. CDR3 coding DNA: TGTGCCAGCAGCCAACTCAGGGGGGAGACCCAGTACTTC.

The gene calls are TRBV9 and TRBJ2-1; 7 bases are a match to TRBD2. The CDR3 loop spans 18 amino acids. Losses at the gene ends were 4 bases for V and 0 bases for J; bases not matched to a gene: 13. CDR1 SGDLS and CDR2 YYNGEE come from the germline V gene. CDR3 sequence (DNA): TGTGCCAGCAGCCCGGTAGCGGGCGGGGGTGGCTCCTACAATGAGCAGTTCTTC. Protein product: CASSPVAGGGGSYNEQFF.

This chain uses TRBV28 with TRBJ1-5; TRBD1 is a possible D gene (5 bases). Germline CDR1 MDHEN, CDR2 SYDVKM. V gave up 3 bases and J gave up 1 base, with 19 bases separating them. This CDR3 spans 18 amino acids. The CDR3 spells CASSFADISRESNQPQHF. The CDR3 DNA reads TGTGCCAGCAGTTTCGCGGACATAAGTCGAGAAAGCAATCAGCCCCAGCATTTT.

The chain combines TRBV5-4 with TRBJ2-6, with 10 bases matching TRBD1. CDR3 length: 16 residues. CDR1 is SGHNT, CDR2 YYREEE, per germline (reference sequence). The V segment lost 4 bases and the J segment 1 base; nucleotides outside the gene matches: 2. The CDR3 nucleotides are TGTGCCAGCAGCCGGGACAGGGGATCTGGGGCCAACGTCCTGACTTTC. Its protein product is CASSRDRGSGANVLTF.

The CDR3 loop is CASVRGGDYNEQFF. The CDR3, as DNA: TGTGCCAGCGTCCGAGGGGGCGACTACAATGAGCAGTTCTTC. This chain connects TRBV6-5 to TRBJ2-1; TRBD1 agrees at 7 bases. CDR1 is MNHEY, CDR2 SVGAGI, per germline. The CDR3 has 14 residues. V lost 8 bases and J lost 3; bases outside the gene matches: 7.

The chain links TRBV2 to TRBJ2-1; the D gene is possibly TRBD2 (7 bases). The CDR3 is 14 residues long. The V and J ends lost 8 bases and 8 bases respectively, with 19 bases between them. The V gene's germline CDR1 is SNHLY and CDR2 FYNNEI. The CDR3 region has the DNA TGTGCCAGCGGGAAGGGGGGGAATTTCGATGAGCAGTTCTTC. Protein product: CASGKGGNFDEQFF.

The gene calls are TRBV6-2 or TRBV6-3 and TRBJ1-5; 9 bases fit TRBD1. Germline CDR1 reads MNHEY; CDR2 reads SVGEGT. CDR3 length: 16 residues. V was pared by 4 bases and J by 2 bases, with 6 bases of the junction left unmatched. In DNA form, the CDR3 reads TGTGCCAGCAGTTCCGGGACAGGGAAAGGCAATCAGCCCCAGCATTTT. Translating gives CASSSGTGKGNQPQHF.

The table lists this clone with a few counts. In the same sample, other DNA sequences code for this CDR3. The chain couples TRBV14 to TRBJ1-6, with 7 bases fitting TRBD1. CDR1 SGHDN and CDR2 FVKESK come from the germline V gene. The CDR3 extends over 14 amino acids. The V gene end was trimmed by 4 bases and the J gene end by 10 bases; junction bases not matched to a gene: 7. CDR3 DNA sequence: TGTGCCAGCAGCCGAGGGGGCGAATACTCACCCCTCCACTTT. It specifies CASSRGGEYSPLHF. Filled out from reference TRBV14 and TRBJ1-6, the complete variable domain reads EAGVTQFPSHSVIEKGQTVTLRCDPISGHDNLYWYRRVMGKEIKFLLHFVKESKQDESGMPNNRFLAERTGGTYSTLKVQPAELEDSGVYFCASSRGGEYSPLHFGNGTRLTVT.

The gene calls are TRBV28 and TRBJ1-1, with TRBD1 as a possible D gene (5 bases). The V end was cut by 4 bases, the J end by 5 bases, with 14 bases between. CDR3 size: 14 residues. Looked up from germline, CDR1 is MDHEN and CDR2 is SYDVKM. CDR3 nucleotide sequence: TGTGCCAGCAGTTATCAGGGTAGGACAACTGAAGCTTTCTTT. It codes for CASSYQGRTTEAFF.

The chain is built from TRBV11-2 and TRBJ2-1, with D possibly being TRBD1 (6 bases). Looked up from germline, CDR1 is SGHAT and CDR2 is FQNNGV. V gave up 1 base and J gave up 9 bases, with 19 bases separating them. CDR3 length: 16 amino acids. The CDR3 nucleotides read TGTGCCAGCAGCTTAGTTCAGGGGCGTCGGTCTGGTGAGCAGTTCTTC. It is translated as CASSLVQGRRSGEQFF. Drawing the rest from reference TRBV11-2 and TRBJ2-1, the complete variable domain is EAGVAQSPRYKIIEKRQSVAFWCNPISGHATLYWYQQILGQGPKLLIQFQNNGVVDDSQLPKDRFSAERLKGVDSTLKIQPAKLEDSAVYLCASSLVQGRRSGEQFFGPGTRLTVL.

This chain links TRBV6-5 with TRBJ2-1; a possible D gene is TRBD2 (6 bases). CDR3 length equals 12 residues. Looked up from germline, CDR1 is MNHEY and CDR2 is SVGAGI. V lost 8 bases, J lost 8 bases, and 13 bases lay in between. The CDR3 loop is CASERGTHEQFF. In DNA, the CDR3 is TGTGCCAGCGAACGGGGGACCCATGAGCAGTTCTTC.

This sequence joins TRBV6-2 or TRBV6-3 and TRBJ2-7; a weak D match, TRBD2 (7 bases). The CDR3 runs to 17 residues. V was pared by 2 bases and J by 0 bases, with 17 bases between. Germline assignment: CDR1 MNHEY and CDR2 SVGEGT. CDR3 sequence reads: CASSYPPGRGSSYEQYF. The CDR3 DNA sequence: TGTGCCAGCAGTTACCCGCCAGGGAGGGGGAGCTCCTACGAGCAGTACTTC.

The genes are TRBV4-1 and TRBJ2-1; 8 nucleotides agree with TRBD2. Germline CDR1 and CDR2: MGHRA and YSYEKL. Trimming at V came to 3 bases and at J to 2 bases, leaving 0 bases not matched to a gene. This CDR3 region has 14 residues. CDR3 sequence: CASSQGLAYNEQFF. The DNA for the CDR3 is TGCGCCAGCAGCCAGGGACTAGCCTACAATGAGCAGTTCTTC.

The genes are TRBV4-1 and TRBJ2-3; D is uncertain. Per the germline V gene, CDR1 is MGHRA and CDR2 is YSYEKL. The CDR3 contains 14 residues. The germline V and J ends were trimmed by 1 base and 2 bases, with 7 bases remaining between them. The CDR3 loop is CASSQAGFTDTQYF. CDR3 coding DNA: TGCGCCAGCAGCCAAGCAGGATTCACAGATACGCAGTATTTT.

CDR3 loop: CASSQVSLRSSYEQYF. CDR3 sequence (DNA): TGCGCCAGCAGCCAAGTCAGTCTTAGGAGCTCCTACGAGCAGTACTTC. The chain joins TRBV4-1 to TRBJ2-7, with D uncertain. Deletions cut 1 base from V and 0 bases from J, with 13 bases between. Germline V gene sequence: CDR1 MGHRA, CDR2 YSYEKL. This CDR3 is built from 16 residues.

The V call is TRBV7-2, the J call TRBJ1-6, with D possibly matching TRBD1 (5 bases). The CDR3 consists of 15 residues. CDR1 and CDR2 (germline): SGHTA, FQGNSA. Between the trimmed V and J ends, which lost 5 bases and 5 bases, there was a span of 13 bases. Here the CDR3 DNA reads TGTGCCAGCAGCCCGAGACGGGGGAATAATTCACCCCTCCACTTT. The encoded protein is CASSPRRGNNSPLHF.

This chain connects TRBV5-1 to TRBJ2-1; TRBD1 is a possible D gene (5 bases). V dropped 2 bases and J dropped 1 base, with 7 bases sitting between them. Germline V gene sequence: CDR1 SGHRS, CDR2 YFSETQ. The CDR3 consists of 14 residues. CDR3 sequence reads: CASSFQGSYNEQFF. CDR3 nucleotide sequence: TGCGCCAGCAGCTTTCAGGGATCCTACAATGAGCAGTTCTTC.

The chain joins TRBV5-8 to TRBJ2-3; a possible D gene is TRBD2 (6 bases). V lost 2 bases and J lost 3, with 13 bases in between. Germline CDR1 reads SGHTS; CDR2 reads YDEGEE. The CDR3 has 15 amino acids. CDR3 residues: CASSFSRDWTDTQYF. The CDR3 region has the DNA TGTGCCAGCAGCTTTTCTAGGGACTGGACAGATACGCAGTATTTT.

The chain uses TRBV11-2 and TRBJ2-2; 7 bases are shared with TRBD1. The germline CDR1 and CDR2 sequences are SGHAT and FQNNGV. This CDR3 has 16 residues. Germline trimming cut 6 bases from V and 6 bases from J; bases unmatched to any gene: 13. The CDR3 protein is CASRRLTGQPAGELFF. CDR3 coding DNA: TGTGCCAGCAGACGCCTGACGGGACAGCCGGCCGGGGAGCTGTTTTTT. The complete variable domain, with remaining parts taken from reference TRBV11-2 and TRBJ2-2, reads EAGVAQSPRYKIIEKRQSVAFWCNPISGHATLYWYQQILGQGPKLLIQFQNNGVVDDSQLPKDRFSAERLKGVDSTLKIQPAKLEDSAVYLCASRRLTGQPAGELFFGEGSRLTVL.

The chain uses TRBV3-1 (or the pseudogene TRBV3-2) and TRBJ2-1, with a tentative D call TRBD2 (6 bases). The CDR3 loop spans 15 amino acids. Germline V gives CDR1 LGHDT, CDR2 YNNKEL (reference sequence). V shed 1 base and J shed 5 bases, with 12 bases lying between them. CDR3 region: CASSQGLASHNEQFF. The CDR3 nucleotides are TGTGCCAGCAGCCAAGGGCTAGCGTCCCACAATGAGCAGTTCTTC.

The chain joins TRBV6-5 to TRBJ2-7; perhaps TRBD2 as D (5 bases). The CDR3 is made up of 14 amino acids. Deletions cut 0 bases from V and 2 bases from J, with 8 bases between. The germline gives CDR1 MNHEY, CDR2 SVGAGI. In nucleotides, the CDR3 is TGTGCCAGCAGTTACTCGGAGGAAACCTACGAGCAGTACTTC. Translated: CASSYSEETYEQYF.

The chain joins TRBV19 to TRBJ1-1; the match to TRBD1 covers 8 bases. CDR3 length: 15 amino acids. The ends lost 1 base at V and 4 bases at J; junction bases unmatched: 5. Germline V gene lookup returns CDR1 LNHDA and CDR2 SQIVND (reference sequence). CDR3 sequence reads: CASSIGLTGATEAFF. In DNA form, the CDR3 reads TGTGCCAGTAGTATAGGGTTGACAGGGGCCACTGAAGCTTTCTTT.

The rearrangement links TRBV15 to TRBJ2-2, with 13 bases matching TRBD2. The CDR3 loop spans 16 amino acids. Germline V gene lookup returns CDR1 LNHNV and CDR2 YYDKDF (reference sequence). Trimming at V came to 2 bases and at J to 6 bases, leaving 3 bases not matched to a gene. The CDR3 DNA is TGTGCCACCAGCAGACCCGGACTAGCGGGGGCCGGGGAGCTGTTTTTT. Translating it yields CATSRPGLAGAGELFF.

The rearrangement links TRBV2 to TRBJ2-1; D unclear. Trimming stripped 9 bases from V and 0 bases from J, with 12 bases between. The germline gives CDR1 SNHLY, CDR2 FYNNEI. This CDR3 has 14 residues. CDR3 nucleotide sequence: TGTGCCAGAGACGCGGAGAGCTCCTACAATGAGCAGTTCTTC. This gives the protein CARDAESSYNEQFF.